This T cell receptor beta chain was identified in a study of blood T cell repertoires in COVID-19. Looking at the study overall: Sites across the United States, Italy and Spain contributed samples from acute and convalescent COVID-19. PBMCs, B-cell-depleted T cells, or T cells provided the cDNA or gDNA that made up the material.

Symptom resolution, clearance, or two negative PCRs marked the recovered donors of Cohort 3. The method was immunoSEQ multiplex PCR; TCRdb's version includes in-frame clones alone and lacks a portion of them. The data show just over 300,000 clones, roughly 85% seen once. Germline V lookup: CDR1 MGHRA, CDR2 YSYEKL. The trim removed 4 bases at V and 7 bases at J, leaving 6 bases unmatched. CDR3 length equals 15 residues. The sequenced sample consisted of PBMCs or T cells enriched from blood (not recorded which). The chain combines TRBV4-1 with TRBJ2-2; the match to TRBD2 covers 10 bases. The receptor's source is a man between 25 and 39 years old who had recovered from COVID-19. The CDR3 loop is CASSRAGGPGGELFF. Written as DNA, the CDR3 is TGCGCCAGCAGCCGAGCGGGGGGGCCTGGCGGGGAGCTGTTTTTT.